One sample yielded the 23 T cell receptor beta chains listed below, sequenced in a study of blood T cell repertoires in COVID-19. Measured with immunoSEQ multiplex PCR; TCRdb has only the in-frame clones, and not every one. The sample shows 45,000 to 60,000 clones, 65% to 85% of them seen only once. The specimen was peripheral blood. These receptors originate from a man older than 75 with COVID-19, enrolled during active disease.

The chain couples TRBV27 to TRBJ2-5; D may be TRBD2 (5 bases). Germline V gene lookup returns CDR1 MNHEY and CDR2 SMNVEV (reference sequence). This CDR3 spans 14 amino acids. Trimming removed 5 bases from V and 9 bases from J, with 19 bases in between. CDR3 DNA: TGTGCCAGCAGTCTAAGGACTGGCGTGGAGGCCCAGTACTTC. It is translated as CASSLRTGVEAQYF.

J is TRBJ1-2 and V is TRBV7-2, with TRBD1 identical over 9 bases. Trimming took 5 bases from V and 4 from J; bases not matched to a gene: 8. This CDR3 has 15 residues. In germline, CDR1 is SGHTA, CDR2 FQGNSA. CDR3 in DNA: TGTGCCAGCAGCCTAAGGGGGACAGGGCCCTATGGCTACACCTTC. It yields the protein CASSLRGTGPYGYTF.

The genes are TRBV20-1 and TRBJ1-1; D is perhaps TRBD1 (5 bases). Germline-derived CDR1 and CDR2 are DFQATT and SNEGSKA (reference sequence). V lost 3 bases and J lost 2, with 10 bases in between. The CDR3 is made up of 13 amino acids. In DNA, the CDR3 is TGCAGTGCTAGTTGGCAGGGCAACACTGAAGCTTTCTTT. It encodes CSASWQGNTEAFF.

This clone has just one count. The rearrangement uses TRBV11-2 and TRBJ2-1, with 7 bases fitting TRBD2. The CDR3 extends over 15 amino acids. Germline V gives CDR1 SGHAT, CDR2 FQNNGV. V trimming: 1 base; J trimming: 1 base; junction bases outside the gene matches: 1. Here the CDR3 DNA reads TGTGCCAGCAGCTTAGCGGGAGGATCCTACAATGAGCAGTTCTTC. As protein: CASSLAGGSYNEQFF.

The V gene is TRBV5-1, the J gene TRBJ1-2; possibly TRBD1 for D (6 bases). Trimming took off 3 bases at V and 5 bases at J, with 11 bases between the two ends. Germline CDR1 SGHRS, CDR2 YFSETQ. This CDR3 is built from 13 residues. As DNA, the CDR3 is TGCGCCAGCAGCTACGGACAGACGTATGGCTACACCTTC. Protein: CASSYGQTYGYTF.

This clone has only one observation. The J gene is TRBJ2-1, the V gene TRBV5-1; possible D gene TRBD2, 5 bases. Germline CDR1 is SGHRS and CDR2 is YFSETQ. The CDR3 runs 13 residues. V was clipped by 0 bases and J by 8 bases, with 9 bases between them. The DNA of the CDR3 is TGCGCCAGCAGCTTGGGGATTAGCGATGAGCAGTTCTTC. Translation gives CASSLGISDEQFF. The full variable domain, rest sourced from reference TRBV5-1 and TRBJ2-1, is KAGVTQTPRYLIKTRGQQVTLSCSPISGHRSVSWYQQTPGQGLQFLFEYFSETQRNKGNFPGRFSGRQFSNSRSEMNVSTLELGDSALYLCASSLGISDEQFFGPGTRLTVL.

In this sample, this clone turned up a few times. The chain uses TRBV15 and TRBJ2-1; 10 bases are shared with TRBD2. After removal of 0 bases from V and 8 bases from J, the junction contained 10 bases not matched to a gene. Germline-derived CDR1 and CDR2 are LNHNV and YYDKDF (reference sequence). The CDR3 spans 17 residues. In nucleotides, the CDR3 is TGTGCCACCAGCAGAGATCTTCGGACTAGCGGTGGAGATGAGCAGTTCTTC. It is translated as CATSRDLRTSGGDEQFF.

This clone was seen a few times. The chain employs TRBV18 and TRBJ1-1; D is possibly TRBD1 (5 bases). The CDR3 covers 17 residues. Trimming pared 1 base from V and 3 bases from J, leaving 18 bases between. The germline V gene encodes CDR1 KGHSH and CDR2 LQKENI. CDR3 nucleotides: TGTGCCAGCTCACCACAGAACGGGGGGAAAGGGTACACTGAAGCTTTCTTT. Protein sequence: CASSPQNGGKGYTEAFF. Supplemented by reference TRBV18 and TRBJ1-1, the full variable domain reads NAGVMQNPRHLVRRRGQEARLRCSPMKGHSHVYWYRQLPEEGLKFMVYLQKENIIDESGMPKERFSAEFPKEGPSILRIQQVVRGDSAAYFCASSPQNGGKGYTEAFFGQGTRLTVV.

The J gene is TRBJ2-3, the V gene TRBV7-8, with a possible D match to TRBD2 (5 bases). The CDR3 totals 12 residues. CDR1 and CDR2 (germline): SGHVS, FQNEAQ. V was pared by 5 bases and J by 7 bases, with 10 bases between. The CDR3 DNA sequence: TGTGCCAGCAGCCCAGGAGGAAATACGCAGTATTTT. Its translation is CASSPGGNTQYF.

The V gene is TRBV19, the J gene TRBJ1-6; D gene uncertain. Germline V gives CDR1 LNHDA, CDR2 SQIVND (reference sequence). Trimming pared 3 bases from V and 8 bases from J, leaving 5 bases between. The length of the CDR3 is 12 residues. This CDR3 reads CASSMLYSPLHF. The DNA for the CDR3 is TGTGCCAGTAGTATGTTATATTCACCCCTCCACTTT.

In this sample, this clone turned up once. The CDR3 DNA reads TGTGCCTGGAGTGGTCGGGACTCTGGAAACACCATATATTTT. Amino acids: CAWSGRDSGNTIYF. The V call is TRBV30, the J call TRBJ1-3; no clear D. The CDR3 spans 14 residues. Trimming took off 1 base at V and 0 bases at J, with 7 bases between the two ends. The V gene's germline CDR1 is GTSNPN and CDR2 SVGIG (reference sequence).

V is TRBV12-3 or TRBV12-4 and J is TRBJ1-5; the D is unclear. The V and J ends lost 7 bases and 4 bases respectively, with 11 bases between them. The CDR3 loop spans 13 amino acids. In DNA, the CDR3 is TGTGCCAGCACCATGTCAGGAAATCAGCCCCAGCATTTT. This encodes CASTMSGNQPQHF.

The chain combines TRBV24-1 with TRBJ2-2, with D possibly matching TRBD1 (5 bases). CDR3 length: 16 residues. Germline V gene lookup returns CDR1 KGHDR and CDR2 SFDVKD. V lost 4 bases and J 1 base, leaving 12 bases between the germline ends. CDR3 in amino acids: CATSEARGWNTGELFF. The CDR3 DNA reads TGTGCCACCAGTGAGGCTAGGGGCTGGAACACCGGGGAGCTGTTTTTT.

This sequence joins TRBV7-3 and TRBJ2-7; D is possibly TRBD1 (5 bases). Germline V gene data show CDR1 as SGHTA and CDR2 as FQGTGA. The CDR3 spans 13 residues. V lost 5 bases, J lost 0 bases, and 8 bases lay in between. CDR3 amino acids: CASSNRNSYEQYF. Here the CDR3 DNA reads TGTGCCAGCAGCAACAGGAACTCCTACGAGCAGTACTTC.

Only one count was recorded for this clone. The chain employs TRBV7-2 and TRBJ1-1, with a possible D match to TRBD1 (5 bases). Germline CDR1 and CDR2: SGHTA and FQGNSA. This CDR3 has 14 amino acids. V lost 2 bases, J lost 4 bases, and 11 bases lay in between. DNA of the CDR3: TGTGCCAGCAGCTTAACGAACCAGGGCACTGAAGCTTTCTTT. It codes for CASSLTNQGTEAFF.

This clone showed up just once. The chain has TRBV14 and TRBJ1-1; D not resolved. Trimming took off 5 bases at V and 0 bases at J, with 7 bases between the two ends. This CDR3 is 13 amino acids long. Germline V gene data show CDR1 as SGHDN and CDR2 as FVKESK. The CDR3 here is CASSGQMNTEAFF. The CDR3 DNA follows: TGTGCCAGCAGCGGGCAGATGAACACTGAAGCTTTCTTT.

The rearrangement uses TRBV5-1 and TRBJ2-5, with 8 bases aligning to TRBD1. Trimming took 6 bases from V and 1 from J; bases not matched to a gene: 5. The CDR3 is 14 amino acids. Germline-derived CDR1 and CDR2 are SGHRS and YFSETQ. The CDR3 nucleotides read TGCGCCAGCACTCGACAGGGGTCCCAAGAGACCCAGTACTTC. Protein sequence: CASTRQGSQETQYF.

This sequence joins TRBV3-1 (or the pseudogene TRBV3-2) and TRBJ1-2; D might be TRBD1 (5 bases). Germline loops: CDR1 LGHDT, CDR2 YNNKEL (reference sequence). The CDR3 length is 14 residues. Between the trimmed V and J ends, which lost 0 bases and 8 bases, there was a span of 13 bases. The DNA of the CDR3 is TGTGCCAGCAGCCAAGATTCGAAGGGGCGAGGCTACACCTTC. It specifies CASSQDSKGRGYTF.

V is TRBV28 and J is TRBJ1-5; tentatively, D is TRBD1 (5 bases). Trimming left V 5 bases short and J 3 bases short, with 14 bases between. Germline lookup yields CDR1 MDHEN and CDR2 SYDVKM. The CDR3 length is 15 residues. Here the CDR3 reads CASSPSDRLNQPQHF. In nucleotides, the CDR3 is TGTGCCAGCAGTCCATCTGACAGACTCAATCAGCCCCAGCATTTT.

The genes are TRBV11-2 and TRBJ1-4; tentative D call: TRBD1 (5 bases). V was pared by 1 base and J by 9 bases, with 9 bases between. This CDR3 is 13 amino acids long. Germline V CDR1 and CDR2: SGHAT, FQNNGV. The CDR3 reads CASSLASGKKLFF. CDR3 nucleotides: TGTGCCAGCAGCTTAGCTTCAGGGAAAAAACTGTTTTTT.

The CDR3 bases are TGTGCCAGCAGCCGGGGGGCCGGGCTCGAGCAGTACGTC. Its protein is CASSRGAGLEQYV. This chain joins TRBV7-8 and TRBJ2-7; D is possibly TRBD2 (7 bases). The CDR3 extends over 13 amino acids. Germline V lookup: CDR1 SGHVS, CDR2 FQNEAQ. Trimming cost V 5 bases and J 6 bases, with 14 bases left between them.

This chain joins TRBV6-6 and TRBJ1-5, with D perhaps TRBD1 (6 bases). The CDR3 extends over 14 amino acids. Germline values: CDR1 MNHNY, CDR2 SVGAGI (reference sequence). Trimming pared 5 bases from V and 7 bases from J, leaving 15 bases between. The CDR3 coding sequence is TGTGCCAGCAGTAAATCAGGGGAGTGGCAGCCCCAGCATTTT. It codes for CASSKSGEWQPQHF.

This clone was counted many times. V and J are TRBV7-2 and TRBJ2-5, with D possibly being TRBD1 (5 bases). V lost 1 base, J lost 5 bases, and 11 bases lay in between. This CDR3 has 14 residues. In germline, CDR1 is SGHTA, CDR2 FQGNSA. CDR3 sequence reads: CASSLGHSGETQYF. In DNA form, the CDR3 reads TGTGCCAGCAGCTTAGGCCACTCAGGGGAGACCCAGTACTTC.